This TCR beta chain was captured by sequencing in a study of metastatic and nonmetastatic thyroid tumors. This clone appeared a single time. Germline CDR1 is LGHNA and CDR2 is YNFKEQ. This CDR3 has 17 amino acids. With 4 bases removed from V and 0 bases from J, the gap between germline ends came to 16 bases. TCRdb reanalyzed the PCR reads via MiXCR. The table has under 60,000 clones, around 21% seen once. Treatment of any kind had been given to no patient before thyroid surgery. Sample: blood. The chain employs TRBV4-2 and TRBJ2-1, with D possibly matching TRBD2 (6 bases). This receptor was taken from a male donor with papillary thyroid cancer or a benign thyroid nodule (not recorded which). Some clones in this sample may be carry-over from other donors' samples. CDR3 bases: TGTGCCAGCAGCCGAGCCGAGGGCGGGACCTCCTACAATGAGCAGTTCTTC. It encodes CASSRAEGGTSYNEQFF.